This TCR beta chain stems from a study of PD-1 and CTLA-4 blockade in melanoma (dated by TCRdb to the early 2020s). As for the study more broadly: In patients with melanoma, the study measured the effects of PD-1 blockade versus CTLA-4 blockade on the melanoma-reactive CD8 T cell response.

The germline V gene (reference sequence) gives CDR1 as MNHEY and CDR2 as SMNVEV. Germline trimming: 6 bases from V, 9 bases from J; junction bases outside gene matches: 7. The CDR3 covers 13 residues, taking in both the cysteine and the phenylalanine. Just CDR3 DNA is preserved here, 39 bases in frame from base 1. About this clone itself: Its target antigen remains unknown. The sample holds no much larger clone one base away, and base qualities are not on file.

Library preparation employed the immunoSEQ multiplex PCR assay. The immuneACCESS repertoire file appears here via TCRdb, limited to in-frame rearrangements. These files lack a portion of the clones; in checked studies, under half of the deficit traces to unresolved V genes, and the cause of the others is not known. The sample table records tens of thousands of clones; approximately 90% of these occur just once. The ten largest clones represent 6.5% to 9.5% of the sample. The sample was CD8+ T cells from peripheral blood, taken from a patient given anti-PD-1 treatment. This sequence originates from a human donor with melanoma. The chain is encoded by TRBV27 joined to TRBJ2-1; 8 of the junction bases match TRBD1. The DNA sequence is TGTGCCAGCAGCTCAACAGGGGGGCGTGAGCAGTTCTTC. This is translated as CASSSTGGREQFF.